This T cell receptor beta chain comes out of a study of shared clonotypes between healthy human individuals. The table lists this clone with a count of one. What it binds is unknown. Sequencing was performed with immunoSEQ multiplex PCR; in TCRdb, only in-frame clones are kept and a portion is missing. Of over 300,000 clones detected, around 86% appear once; the ten largest clones hold 15% to 20%. Those who donated, Caucasian adults without exception, all lived in Nashville, Tennessee. General observations from the study: A generally larger estimated richness was seen in naive subsets than in memory subsets. Non-shared clonotypes had lower generation probabilities than clonotypes shared by all four sorted-subset donors. Sorted-subset sequencing was shown by rarefaction to be incomplete despite large depth.

Trimming removed 1 base from V and 0 bases from J, with 7 bases in between. In germline, CDR1 is MNHNY, CDR2 SVGAGI (reference sequence). This CDR3 comprises 16 residues. The specimen was memory CD8+ T cells sorted from blood. Subset here: CD45RO+ cells pooled with CCR7-negative TemRA cells. This rearrangement joins TRBV6-6 to TRBJ1-6; no clear D gene. The receptor was isolated from a man aged 18 to 29 in good health. CDR3 nucleotide sequence: TGTGCCAGCAGTTACTTTGCCAGCTCCTATAATTCACCCCTCCACTTT. As protein: CASSYFASSYNSPLHF.